The 13 T cell receptor beta chains given below trace back to one sample, sequenced in a study of T cells in Graves' hyperthyroidism and ophthalmopathy. Amplified TCR beta CDR3 regions derived from RNA transcripts. The HTBI set primed first-round TCR CDR3 RT-PCR. TCRdb reanalysed the multiplex PCR reads using MiXCR and keeps one entry per CDR3 protein. The sample lists fewer than 500,000 distinct CDR3 sequences, about 15% occurring once. What was sequenced was blood. All receptors come from a man aged 18 to 30 with Graves' ophthalmopathy.

The chain is built from TRBV7-9 and TRBJ1-6; 7 positions agree with TRBD1. Per the germline V gene, CDR1 is SEHNR and CDR2 is FQNEAQ (reference sequence). V was pared by 5 bases and J by 9 bases, with 13 bases of the junction left unmatched. The CDR3 sequence is 16 residues long. For the CDR3, the DNA is TGTGCCAGCAGCATGAGAGAGGCAGGGGGGGGTTCACCCCTCCACTTT. Protein product: CASSMREAGGGSPLHF.

This clonotype was seen repeatedly, ten times or more. This chain links TRBV29-1 with TRBJ1-2; 8 bases line up with TRBD1. CDR1 and CDR2 (germline): SQVTM, ANQGSEA. The junction had 14 bases not matched to a gene; V was cut back by 6 bases and J by 8 bases. This CDR3 is built from 14 residues. The CDR3 DNA reads TGCAGCGTAACTAAACCCGGGACAGGAGTAGGCTACACCTTC. Translated, it gives CSVTKPGTGVGYTF.

This clonotype has ten or more counts. This chain joins TRBV4-1 and TRBJ2-3; 13 nucleotides match TRBD2. Germline loops: CDR1 MGHRA, CDR2 YSYEKL. The V gene end was trimmed by 0 bases and the J gene end by 5 bases; junction bases not matched to a gene: 8. CDR3 length equals 18 residues. The CDR3 DNA is TGCGCCAGCAGCCAAGACCGGACTAGCGGGAGAGATGGAGATACGCAGTATTTT. Protein product: CASSQDRTSGRDGDTQYF.

The chain is built from TRBV9 and TRBJ2-7; 8 positions agree with TRBD1. This CDR3 is 14 amino acids long. The germline gives CDR1 SGDLS, CDR2 YYNGEE. V shed 0 bases, J shed 7 bases, and the junction held 6 bases outside the gene matches. CDR3 in amino acids: CASSVDQGAREQYF. The DNA of the CDR3 is TGTGCCAGCAGCGTAGACCAGGGGGCGCGTGAGCAGTACTTC.

This clonotype appeared many times. The rearrangement joins TRBV6-1 to TRBJ1-2; 11 nucleotides match TRBD1. This CDR3 contains 14 residues. From germline, CDR1 is MNHNS and CDR2 SASEGT. The junction had 3 bases not matched to a gene; V was cut back by 5 bases and J by 4 bases. The CDR3 sequence: CASSRTGGSYGYTF. The CDR3 DNA reads as TGTGCCAGCAGTAGGACAGGGGGCTCCTATGGCTACACCTTC.

A few counts support this clonotype. The chain carries TRBV27 and TRBJ1-2; tentative D call: TRBD1 (6 bases). The CDR3 runs to 13 residues. Germline lookup yields CDR1 MNHEY and CDR2 SMNVEV (reference sequence). V dropped 4 bases and J dropped 5 bases, with 11 bases sitting between them. CDR3 residues: CASSSLTGYGYTF. The CDR3 region has the DNA TGTGCCAGCAGTTCCCTCACAGGGTATGGCTACACCTTC.

In this sample, this clonotype turned up many times. The chain joins TRBV7-2 to TRBJ2-1, with a weak D call TRBD2 (5 bases). There are 14 residues in the CDR3. V was shortened by 2 bases and J by 6 bases, with 11 bases between the two germline ends. Per the germline V gene, CDR1 is SGHTA and CDR2 is FQGNSA. CDR3 in DNA: TGTGCCAGCAGCTTACGGCCCAGCGGCAATGAGCAGTTCTTC. Its translation is CASSLRPSGNEQFF.

There are many counts of this clonotype. V and J are TRBV12-3 or TRBV12-4 and TRBJ2-3; 10 bases line up with TRBD2. V lost 6 bases to trimming and J lost 1 base; unmatched junction nucleotides: 7. There are 16 residues in the CDR3. The CDR3 nucleotides read TGTGCCAGCAGCCCGAGCGGGGGGGCCGGCACAGATACGCAGTATTTT. It is translated as CASSPSGGAGTDTQYF.

This clonotype was counted a few times. The V and J genes are TRBV9 and TRBJ2-2; possibly TRBD1 or TRBD2 for D (5 bases each). Deletions cut 0 bases from V and 6 bases from J, with 9 bases between. The CDR3 sequence is 14 residues long. Germline CDR1 SGDLS, CDR2 YYNGEE. The CDR3, as DNA: TGTGCCAGCAGCGTAGGGGTGGGGGCCGGGGAGCTGTTTTTT. This sequence encodes CASSVGVGAGELFF.

This clonotype has a count of ten or more. Written as DNA, the CDR3 is TGTGCCAGCAGCCAAGGATCCAATGAGCAGTTCTTC. This translates into CASSQGSNEQFF. The rearrangement joins TRBV3-1 to TRBJ2-1; D is uncertain. This CDR3 contains 12 residues. Trimming cost V 1 base and J 6 bases, with 4 bases left between them. CDR1 is LGHDT, CDR2 YNNKEL, per germline (reference sequence).

This clonotype came up many times. The rearrangement links TRBV12-3 or TRBV12-4 to TRBJ2-7, with a tentative D call TRBD2 (5 bases). The CDR3 length is 10 residues. Trimming cost V 9 bases and J 6 bases, with 9 bases left between them. The CDR3 nucleotides are TGTGCCAGTGGAGAGGGCGAGCAGTACTTC. It specifies CASGEGEQYF.

This clonotype was counted at least ten times. The V call is TRBV24-1, the J call TRBJ2-3; 7 positions match TRBD1. The germline gives CDR1 KGHDR, CDR2 SFDVKD. Trimming cost V 4 bases and J 2 bases; bases outside gene matches: 5. CDR3 length: 15 amino acids. CDR3 in amino acids: CATSDSDRYTDTQYF. For the CDR3, the DNA is TGTGCCACCAGTGACTCGGACAGGTACACAGATACGCAGTATTTT.

In this sample, this clonotype turned up many times. This chain uses TRBV3-1 with TRBJ2-7; possibly TRBD2 for D (6 bases). Germline lookup yields CDR1 LGHDT and CDR2 YNNKEL (reference sequence). This CDR3 has 14 residues. The V and J ends lost 1 base and 3 bases respectively, with 10 bases between them. The DNA of the CDR3 is TGTGCCAGCAGCCAAGGGCGGGGAAACTACGAGCAGTACTTC. Protein: CASSQGRGNYEQYF.